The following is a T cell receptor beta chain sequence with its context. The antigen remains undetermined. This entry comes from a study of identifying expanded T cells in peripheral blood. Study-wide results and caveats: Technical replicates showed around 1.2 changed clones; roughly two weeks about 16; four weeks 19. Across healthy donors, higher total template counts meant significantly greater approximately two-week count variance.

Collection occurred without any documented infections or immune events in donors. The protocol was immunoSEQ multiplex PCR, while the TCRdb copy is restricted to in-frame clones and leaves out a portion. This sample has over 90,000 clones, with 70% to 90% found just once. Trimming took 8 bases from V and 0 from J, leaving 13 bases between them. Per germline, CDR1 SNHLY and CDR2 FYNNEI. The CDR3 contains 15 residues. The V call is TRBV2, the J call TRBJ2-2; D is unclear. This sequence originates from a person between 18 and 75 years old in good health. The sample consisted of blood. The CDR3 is CASGSQHSNTGELFF. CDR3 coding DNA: TGTGCCAGCGGCTCGCAGCACTCGAACACCGGGGAGCTGTTTTTT.